The rows below give T cell receptor beta chains drawn from one sample of a study of blood T cell repertoires in COVID-19. Sequencing was performed with immunoSEQ multiplex PCR; in TCRdb, only in-frame clones are kept and a portion is missing. The sample lists over 70,000 clones; 70% to 90% were seen once. Material for sequencing was peripheral blood. Receptor source: a man aged 55 to 70 with COVID-19, enrolled during active disease. The CDR3 runs from the conserved cysteine through the conserved F or W.

CDR3: CASNLAGDPNTGELFF; V: TRBV5-1
CDR3: CASSPRTGYSNQPQHF; V: TRBV28
CDR3: CASTKTEANYGYTF; V: TRBV6-5
CDR3: CASTESGGDGETQYF; V: TRBV2
CDR3: CASSYSTSTLF; V: TRBV6-2/TRBV6-3
CDR3: CASRKERTGVEKLFF; V: TRBV7-9
CDR3: CASSAEGAITGELFF; V: TRBV5-4
CDR3: CATSSTSTGTNTQYF; V: TRBV24-1
CDR3: CASTTRRGDYGYTF; V: TRBV6-5
CDR3: CASRRTVSGNTIYF; V: TRBV5-5
CDR3: CASSRSGGTLGTDTQYF; V: TRBV7-9
CDR3: CASSVAIAGDNSPLHF; V: TRBV9
CDR3: CASSSFPPENTEAFF; V: TRBV2